These 3 T cell receptor beta chains were sequenced from one sample in a study of shared clonotypes between healthy human individuals. The repertoire was sequenced with immunoSEQ multiplex PCR; TCRdb's copy has only in-frame clones and lacks some. This repertoire shows some 2.4 million clones, over 85% found once; its top ten account for about 0.34%. Sequencing input: naive CD4+ T cells from PBMCs. Subset here: CD45RA+ positively selected. The receptors here all came from a man younger than 30 in good health. Some clones in this sample may be carry-over from other donors' samples.

The chain joins TRBV12-2 to TRBJ2-7; the DNA was not used to check the table's D call, TRBD2. TRBV12-2 is assigned pseudogene status. CDR3 size: 14 residues. The chain's CDR3 is CASRFLAAFYEQYF. The CDR3 DNA follows: TGTGCAAGTCGTTTCCTAGCGGCTTTCTACGAGCAGTACTTC.

The CDR3 DNA is TGTGCCAGCAGCCAAGAAACCCAGGGCGAGCAGTACTTC. Protein product: CASSQETQGEQYF. V usage is TRBV4-2 and J usage is TRBJ2-7; possibly TRBD1 for D (5 bases). This CDR3 comprises 13 residues. Trimming removed 0 bases from V and 6 bases from J, with 9 bases in between. In germline, CDR1 is LGHNA, CDR2 YNFKEQ.

J is TRBJ2-1 and V is TRBV7-9, with TRBD2 matching over 10 bases. The CDR3 consists of 16 residues. CDR1 SEHNR and CDR2 FQNEAQ come from the germline V gene (reference sequence). Unmatched junction bases numbered 7, after V lost 5 bases and J lost 3 bases. CDR3 sequence: CASSPHGLADYNEQFF. The CDR3 DNA reads as TGTGCCAGCAGCCCTCATGGACTAGCGGACTACAATGAGCAGTTCTTC. Variable domain in full (rest from reference TRBV7-9 and TRBJ2-1): DTGVSQNPRHKITKRGQNVTFRCDPISEHNRLYWYRQTLGQGPEFLTYFQNEAQLEKSRLLSDRFSAERPKGSFSTLEIQRTEQGDSAMYLCASSPHGLADYNEQFFGPGTRLTVL.